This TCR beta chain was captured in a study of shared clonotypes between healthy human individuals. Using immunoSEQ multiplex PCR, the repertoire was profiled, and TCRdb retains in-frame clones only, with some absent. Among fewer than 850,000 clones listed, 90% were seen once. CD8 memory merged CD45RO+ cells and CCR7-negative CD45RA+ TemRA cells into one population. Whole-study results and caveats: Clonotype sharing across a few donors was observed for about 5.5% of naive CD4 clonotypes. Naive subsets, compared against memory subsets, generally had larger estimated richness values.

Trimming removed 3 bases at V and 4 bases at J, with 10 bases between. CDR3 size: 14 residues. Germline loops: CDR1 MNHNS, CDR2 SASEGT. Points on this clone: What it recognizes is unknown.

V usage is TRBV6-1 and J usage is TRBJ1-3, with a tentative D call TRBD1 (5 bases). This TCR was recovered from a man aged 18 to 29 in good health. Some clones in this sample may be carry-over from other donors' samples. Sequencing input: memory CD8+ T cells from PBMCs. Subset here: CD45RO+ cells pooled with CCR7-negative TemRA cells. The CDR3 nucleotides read TGTGCCAGCAGTGAGCCAGGGTTCGGAAACACCATATATTTT. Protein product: CASSEPGFGNTIYF.